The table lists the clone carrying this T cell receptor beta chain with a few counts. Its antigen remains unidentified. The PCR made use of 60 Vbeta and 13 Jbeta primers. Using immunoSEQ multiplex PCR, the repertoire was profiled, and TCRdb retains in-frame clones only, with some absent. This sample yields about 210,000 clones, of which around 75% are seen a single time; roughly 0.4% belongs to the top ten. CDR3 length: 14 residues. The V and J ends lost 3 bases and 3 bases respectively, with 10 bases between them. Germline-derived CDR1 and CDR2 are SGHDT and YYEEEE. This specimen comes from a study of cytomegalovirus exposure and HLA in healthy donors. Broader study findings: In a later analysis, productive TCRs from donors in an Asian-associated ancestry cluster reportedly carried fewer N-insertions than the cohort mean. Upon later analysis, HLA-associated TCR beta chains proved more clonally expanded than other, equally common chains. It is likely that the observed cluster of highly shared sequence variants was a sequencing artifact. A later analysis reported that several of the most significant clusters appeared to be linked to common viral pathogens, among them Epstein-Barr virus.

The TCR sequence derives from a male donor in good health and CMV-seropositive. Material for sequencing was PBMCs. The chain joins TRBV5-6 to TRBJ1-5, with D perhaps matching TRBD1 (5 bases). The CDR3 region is CASSYGTTNQPQHF. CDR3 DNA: TGTGCCAGCAGCTACGGGACTACCAATCAGCCCCAGCATTTT.